The present TCR beta chain was sequenced within a study of post-analysis software for immune sequencing data. Study context: Relapsing-remitting, secondary progressive and progressive-relapsing multiple sclerosis courses were included. Study-wide findings and caveats: A few TRBV segments were significantly more frequent in patients than in controls. TRBV5-6, TRBV5-1 and TRBV20-1 were among these segments.

V lost 5 bases and J 5 bases, leaving 11 bases between the germline ends. The CDR3 spans 13 residues. Germline V CDR1 and CDR2: SGHTA, FQGNSA. Included in the TCR beta cDNA libraries were unique molecular identifiers. Input amounts of about 0.95 to 10 million T cells were used. These gave some 500,000 cDNA molecules, so each molecule approximated one T cell. TCRdb itself ran the PCR reads through MiXCR, one entry per CDR3 protein. The table lists roughly 400,000 distinct CDR3 sequences, about 40% of them singletons. This clonotype occurred a few times. Its matching antigen is unknown. This clonotype was obtained from a girl aged 2-10 years with multiple sclerosis. Material: blood. The chain has TRBV7-2 and TRBJ2-3; D gene unclear. CDR3 sequence reads: CASSPPNGDTQYF. The CDR3 coding sequence is TGTGCCAGCAGCCCGCCGAATGGAGATACGCAGTATTTT.